The entry below describes one TCR beta chain. The use of a sample-barcoded 5' primer and a J-beta primer mix characterized a second PCR of roughly 6 to 11 cycles. Researchers report that each sample yielded at least 2.5 million CDR3-containing paired-end reads. TCRdb analysed the 5' RACE reads with MiXCR anew, one entry per CDR3 protein. The table lists 730,000 or so distinct CDR3 sequences, more than 40% of them singletons, with 20% to 25% in the top ten. This sample is drawn from a study of blood T cells in healthy people across ages. The CDR3 consists of 14 residues. V shed 5 bases, J shed 4 bases, and the junction held 6 bases outside the gene matches. CDR1 and CDR2 from the germline V gene are SGDLS and YYNGEE.

Sequenced sample: blood. The rearrangement joins TRBV9 to TRBJ1-2, with TRBD1 identical over 9 bases. The sequence was obtained from a woman between 55 and 75 years old in good health. The CDR3 is CASSRTGEGYGYTF. In DNA, the CDR3 is TGTGCCAGCAGTAGGACAGGGGAAGGCTATGGCTACACCTTC. The whole variable domain, remainder taken from reference TRBV9 and TRBJ1-2, is DSGVTQTPKHLITATGQRVTLRCSPRSGDLSVYWYQQSLDQGLQFLIQYYNGEERAKGNILERFSAQQFPDLHSELNLSSLELGDSALYFCASSRTGEGYGYTFGSGTRLTVV.